This record covers a single T cell receptor (beta chain). The CDR3 length is 17 residues. With V trimmed by 4 bases and J by 6 bases, 13 bases remained unmatched. CDR1 and CDR2 from the germline V gene are SGHRS and YFSETQ. Original handling: Estimation of nucleated cell counts relied on the amplification of reference gene primers. Libraries were prepared by immunoSEQ multiplex PCR; TCRdb keeps only in-frame clonotypes and omits some of them. That table is the source of V, J and clone size, and D and trimming were worked out from the DNA. The sample yields about 97,000 clones, 80% to 90% seen once. The sample is drawn from a study of blood T cell repertoires in COVID-19. Study context: Donors in the United States, Italy and Spain gave samples during acute or convalescent COVID-19. PBMCs, B-cell-depleted T cells, or T cells provided the cDNA or gDNA that made up the material.

The chain carries TRBV5-1 and TRBJ2-2; TRBD1 agrees at 9 bases. The sequenced sample consisted of peripheral blood. The TCR was taken from a human donor in a cohort sampled during active COVID-19. CDR3 protein: CASSRSQTGGSPGELFF. CDR3 DNA: TGCGCCAGCAGCCGTTCCCAAACAGGGGGCTCCCCCGGGGAGCTGTTTTTT.